This TCR beta chain appears in the sequencing data of a study of spatial heterogeneity in lung cancer. Study context: Each distinct TCR and UMI combination averaged more than ten appearances in raw reads.

Every molecule of TCR cDNA had its own unique molecular identifier. TCRdb redid the calling of the 5' RACE reads with MiXCR, one entry per CDR3 protein. This table has 2,000 or so distinct CDR3 sequences, under 9% appearing once. Described time point: sample taken at primary tumor resection. Whole RNA, isolated from tumor, nontumor lung or frozen PBMC, was sequenced without prior sorting. The sequence was obtained from a male donor with early-stage non-small cell lung cancer. The starting material was normal lung tissue next to the tumor, obtained at surgery.

CDR3 in amino acids: CASSQGVSYGYTF. In DNA form, the CDR3 reads TGCGCCAGCAGCCAAGGGGTCTCCTATGGCTACACCTTC. V is TRBV4-3 and J is TRBJ1-2; the D is unclear. The CDR3 runs to 13 residues. Germline-derived CDR1 and CDR2 are LGHNA and YSLEER. V lost 1 base to trimming and J lost 4 bases, with 7 bases between them.